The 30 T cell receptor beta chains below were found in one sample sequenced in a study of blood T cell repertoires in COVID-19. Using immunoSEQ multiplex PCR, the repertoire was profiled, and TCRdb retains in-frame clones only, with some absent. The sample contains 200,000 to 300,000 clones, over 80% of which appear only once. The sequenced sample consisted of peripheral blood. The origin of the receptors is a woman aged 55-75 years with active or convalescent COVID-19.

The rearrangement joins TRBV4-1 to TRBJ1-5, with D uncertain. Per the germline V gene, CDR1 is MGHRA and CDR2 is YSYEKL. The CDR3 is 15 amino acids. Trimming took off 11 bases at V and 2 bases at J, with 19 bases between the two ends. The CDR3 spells CAAGGPAPGNQPQHF. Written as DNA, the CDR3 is TGCGCCGCCGGAGGGCCCGCGCCGGGCAATCAGCCCCAGCATTTT.

CDR3 in amino acids: CATRGDTNYGYTF. CDR3 DNA sequence: TGTGCCACCAGGGGAGACACTAACTATGGCTACACCTTC. The J gene is TRBJ1-2, the V gene TRBV24-1; D is undetermined. V dropped 7 bases and J dropped 0 bases, with 8 bases sitting between them. Germline V gene sequence: CDR1 KGHDR, CDR2 SFDVKD. The CDR3 totals 13 residues.

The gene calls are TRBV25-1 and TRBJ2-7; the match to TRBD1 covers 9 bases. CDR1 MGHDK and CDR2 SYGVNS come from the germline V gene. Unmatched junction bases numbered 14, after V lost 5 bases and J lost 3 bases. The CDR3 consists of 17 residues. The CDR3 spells CASSPGQGFPTNYEQYF. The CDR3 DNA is TGTGCCAGCAGTCCGGGACAGGGTTTCCCCACAAACTACGAGCAGTACTTC.

CDR3 amino acids: CASRGTGEGGYTF. The DNA of the CDR3 is TGCGCCAGCAGAGGGACAGGGGAAGGCGGCTACACCTTC. V usage is TRBV4-1 and J usage is TRBJ1-2; 10 bases map to TRBD1. The V segment lost 6 bases and the J segment 8 bases; nucleotides outside the gene matches: 6. CDR3 length: 13 residues. Germline CDR1 and CDR2: MGHRA and YSYEKL.

The DNA for the CDR3 is TGTGCCAGCAGCTGGACAGGGAGCACAGATACGCAGTATTTT. Its protein is CASSWTGSTDTQYF. This rearrangement joins TRBV7-9 to TRBJ2-3; 8 bases agree with TRBD1. V dropped 4 bases and J dropped 0; count of bases not matched to a gene: 0. The CDR3 totals 14 residues. Germline V gene data show CDR1 as SEHNR and CDR2 as FQNEAQ (reference sequence).

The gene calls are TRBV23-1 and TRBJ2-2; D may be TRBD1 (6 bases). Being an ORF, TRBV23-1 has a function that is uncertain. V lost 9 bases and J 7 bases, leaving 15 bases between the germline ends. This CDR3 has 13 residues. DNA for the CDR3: TGCGCCAGTCCCACCAGGGGAATCGGGGAGCTGTTTTTT. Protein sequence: CASPTRGIGELFF.

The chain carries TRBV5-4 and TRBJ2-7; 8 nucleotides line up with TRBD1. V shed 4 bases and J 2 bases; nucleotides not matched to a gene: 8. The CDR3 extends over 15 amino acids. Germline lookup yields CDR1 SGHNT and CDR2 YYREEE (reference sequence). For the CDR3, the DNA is TGTGCCAGCAGCCCCGGACAGGGCCGGACCTACGAGCAGTACGTC. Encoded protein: CASSPGQGRTYEQYV.

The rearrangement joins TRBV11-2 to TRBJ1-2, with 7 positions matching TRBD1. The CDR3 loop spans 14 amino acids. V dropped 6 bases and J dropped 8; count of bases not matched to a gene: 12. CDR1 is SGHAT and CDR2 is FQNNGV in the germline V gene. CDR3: CASRPITGAPGYTF. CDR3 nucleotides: TGTGCCAGCAGACCCATCACAGGGGCGCCGGGCTACACCTTC. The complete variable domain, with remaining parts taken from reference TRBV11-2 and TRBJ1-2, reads EAGVAQSPRYKIIEKRQSVAFWCNPISGHATLYWYQQILGQGPKLLIQFQNNGVVDDSQLPKDRFSAERLKGVDSTLKIQPAKLEDSAVYLCASRPITGAPGYTFGSGTRLTVV.

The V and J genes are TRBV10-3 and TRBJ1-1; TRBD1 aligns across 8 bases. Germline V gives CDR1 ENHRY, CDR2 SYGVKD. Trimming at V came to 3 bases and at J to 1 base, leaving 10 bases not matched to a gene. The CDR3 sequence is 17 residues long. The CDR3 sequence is CAISDRGRDSGNTEAFF. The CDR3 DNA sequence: TGTGCCATCAGTGACAGGGGGCGCGATTCGGGGAACACTGAAGCTTTCTTT.

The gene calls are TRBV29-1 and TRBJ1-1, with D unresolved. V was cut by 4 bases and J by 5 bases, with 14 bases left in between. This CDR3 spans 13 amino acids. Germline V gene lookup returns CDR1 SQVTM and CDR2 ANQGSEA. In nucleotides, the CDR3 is TGCAGCGTTGTCAGGACGTCGGGGACTGAAGCTTTCTTT. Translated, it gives CSVVRTSGTEAFF.

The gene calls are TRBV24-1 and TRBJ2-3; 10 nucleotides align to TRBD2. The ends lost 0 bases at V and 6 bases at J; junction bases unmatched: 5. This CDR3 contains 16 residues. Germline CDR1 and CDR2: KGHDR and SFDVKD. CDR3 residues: CATSDLKAGGVDTQYF. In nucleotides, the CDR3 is TGTGCCACCAGTGATTTGAAAGCGGGAGGGGTGGATACGCAGTATTTT.

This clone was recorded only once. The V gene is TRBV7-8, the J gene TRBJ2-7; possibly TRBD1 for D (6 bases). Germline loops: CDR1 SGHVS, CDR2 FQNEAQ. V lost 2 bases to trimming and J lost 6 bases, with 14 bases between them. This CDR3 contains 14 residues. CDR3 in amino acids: CASSLPSATGEQYF. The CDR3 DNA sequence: TGTGCCAGCAGCTTACCCTCAGCGACAGGCGAGCAGTACTTC.

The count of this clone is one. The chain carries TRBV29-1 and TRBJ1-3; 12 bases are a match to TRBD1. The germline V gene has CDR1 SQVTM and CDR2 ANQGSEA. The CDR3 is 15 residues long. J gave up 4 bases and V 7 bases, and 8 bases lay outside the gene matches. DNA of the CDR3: TGCAGCGCGGGACAGGGGGCTCCGGAGGGAAACACCATATATTTT. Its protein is CSAGQGAPEGNTIYF. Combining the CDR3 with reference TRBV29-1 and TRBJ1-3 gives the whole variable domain SAVISQKPSRDICQRGTSLTIQCQVDSQVTMMFWYRQQPGQSLTLIATANQGSEATYESGFVIDKFPISRPNLTFSTLTVSNMSPEDSSIYLCSAGQGAPEGNTIYFGEGSWLTVV.

The CDR3 nucleotides read TGTGCCAGCAGCCAATCGCTCGGACAGGGGGGGAGACCCCTCCACTTT. Protein product: CASSQSLGQGGRPLHF. V gene TRBV16 combines with J gene TRBJ1-6; 10 positions match TRBD1. The CDR3 consists of 16 residues. V was clipped by 0 bases and J by 12 bases; unmatched bases: 8. Germline CDR1 and CDR2: KGHSY and FQNENV.

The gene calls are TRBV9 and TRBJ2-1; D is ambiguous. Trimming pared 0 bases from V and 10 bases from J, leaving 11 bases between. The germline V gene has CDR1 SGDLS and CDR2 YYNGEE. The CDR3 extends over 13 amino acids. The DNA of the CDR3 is TGTGCCAGCAGCGTAGGTTGGTCCAGGGAGCAGTTCTTC. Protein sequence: CASSVGWSREQFF.

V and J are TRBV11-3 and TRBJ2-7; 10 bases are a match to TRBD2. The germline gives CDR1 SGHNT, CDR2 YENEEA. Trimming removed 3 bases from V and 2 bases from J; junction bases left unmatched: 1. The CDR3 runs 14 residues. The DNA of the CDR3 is TGTGCCAGCAGCTTCCTAGCGGGAGCCTACGAGCAGTACTTC. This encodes CASSFLAGAYEQYF. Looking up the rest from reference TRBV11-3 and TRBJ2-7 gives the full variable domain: EAGVVQSPRYKIIEKKQPVAFWCNPISGHNTLYWYLQNLGQGPELLIRYENEEAVDDSQLPKDRFSAERLKGVDSTLKIQPAELGDSAVYLCASSFLAGAYEQYFGPGTRLTVT.

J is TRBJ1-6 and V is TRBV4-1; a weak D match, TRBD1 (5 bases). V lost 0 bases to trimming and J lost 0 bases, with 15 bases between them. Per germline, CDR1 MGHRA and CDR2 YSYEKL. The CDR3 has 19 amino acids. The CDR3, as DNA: TGCGCCAGCAGCCAAGAAATCCAACGGGGGATCTCCTATAATTCACCCCTCCACTTT. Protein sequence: CASSQEIQRGISYNSPLHF.

CDR3 nucleotides: TGTGCCAGCAGCTTCCAGGGAAATTCACCCCTCCACTTT. It specifies CASSFQGNSPLHF. This sequence joins TRBV5-4 and TRBJ1-6; maybe TRBD1 (5 bases). Between the trimmed V and J ends, which lost 2 bases and 7 bases, there was a span of 7 bases. This CDR3 has 13 amino acids. CDR1 is SGHNT and CDR2 is YYREEE in the germline V gene (reference sequence).

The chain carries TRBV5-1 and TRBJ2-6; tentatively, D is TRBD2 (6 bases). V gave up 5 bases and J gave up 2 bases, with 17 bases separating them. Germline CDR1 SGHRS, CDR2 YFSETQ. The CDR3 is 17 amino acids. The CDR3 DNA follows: TGCGCCAGCAGTCCTCGTCCGGGAGATCCTGGGGCCAACGTCCTGACTTTC. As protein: CASSPRPGDPGANVLTF.

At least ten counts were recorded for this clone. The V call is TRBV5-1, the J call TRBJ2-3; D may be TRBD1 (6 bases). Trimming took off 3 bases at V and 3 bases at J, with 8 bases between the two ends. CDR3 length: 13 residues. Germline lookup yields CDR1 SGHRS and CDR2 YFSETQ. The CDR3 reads CASSSQGTDTQYF. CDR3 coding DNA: TGCGCCAGCAGCTCTCAGGGGACAGATACGCAGTATTTT.

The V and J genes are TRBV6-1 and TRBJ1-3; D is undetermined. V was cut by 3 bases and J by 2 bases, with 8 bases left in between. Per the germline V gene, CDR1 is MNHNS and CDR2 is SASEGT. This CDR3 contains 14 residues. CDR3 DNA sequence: TGTGCCAGCAGTGACAGTGTTACTGGAAACACCATATATTTT. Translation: CASSDSVTGNTIYF.

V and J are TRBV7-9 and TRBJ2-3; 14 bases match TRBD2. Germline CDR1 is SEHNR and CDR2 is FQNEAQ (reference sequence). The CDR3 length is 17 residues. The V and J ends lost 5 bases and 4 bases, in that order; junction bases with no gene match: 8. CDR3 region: CASSPLGLAGAADTQYF. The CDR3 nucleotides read TGTGCCAGCAGCCCACTGGGACTAGCGGGAGCAGCAGATACGCAGTATTTT.

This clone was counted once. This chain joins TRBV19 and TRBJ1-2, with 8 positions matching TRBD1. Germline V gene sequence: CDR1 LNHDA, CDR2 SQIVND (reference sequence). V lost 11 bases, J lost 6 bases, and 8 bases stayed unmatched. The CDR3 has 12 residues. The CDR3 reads CAGSGGGNGYTF. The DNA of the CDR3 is TGTGCCGGGTCAGGGGGCGGTAATGGCTACACCTTC.

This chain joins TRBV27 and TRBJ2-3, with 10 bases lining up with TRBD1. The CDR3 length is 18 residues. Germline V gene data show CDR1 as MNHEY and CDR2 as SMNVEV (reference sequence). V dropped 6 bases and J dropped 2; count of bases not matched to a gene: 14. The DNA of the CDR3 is TGTGCCAGCAGCTCGGACAGGGGGGGGAAGTACAACACAGATACGCAGTATTTT. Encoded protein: CASSSDRGGKYNTDTQYF.

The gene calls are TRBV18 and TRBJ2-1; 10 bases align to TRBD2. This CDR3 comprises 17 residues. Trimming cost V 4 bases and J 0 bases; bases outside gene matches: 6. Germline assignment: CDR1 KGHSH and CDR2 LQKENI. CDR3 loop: CASSRTSGPSSYNEQFF. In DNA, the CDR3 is TGTGCCAGCTCACGGACTAGCGGACCCAGCTCCTACAATGAGCAGTTCTTC.

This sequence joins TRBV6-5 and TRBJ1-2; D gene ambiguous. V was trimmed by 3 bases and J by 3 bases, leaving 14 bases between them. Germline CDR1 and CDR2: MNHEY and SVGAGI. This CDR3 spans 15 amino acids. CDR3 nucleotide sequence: TGTGCCAGCAGTTATCCCCCCTCGGGAGACTATGGCTACACCTTC. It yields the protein CASSYPPSGDYGYTF.

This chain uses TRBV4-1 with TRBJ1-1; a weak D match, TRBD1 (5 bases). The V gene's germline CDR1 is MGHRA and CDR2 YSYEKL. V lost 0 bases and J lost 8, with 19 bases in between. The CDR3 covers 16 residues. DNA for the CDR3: TGCGCCAGCAGCCAAGAGGATCCCCGGGGGAACAGGGAAGCTTTCTTT. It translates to CASSQEDPRGNREAFF.

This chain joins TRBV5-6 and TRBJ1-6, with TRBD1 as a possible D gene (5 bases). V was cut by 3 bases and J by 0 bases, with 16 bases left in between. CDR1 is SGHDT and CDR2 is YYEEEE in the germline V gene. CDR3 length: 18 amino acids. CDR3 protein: CASSSGVRGSSYNSPLHF. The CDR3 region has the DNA TGTGCCAGCAGCTCGGGGGTTAGGGGTAGCTCCTATAATTCACCCCTCCACTTT.

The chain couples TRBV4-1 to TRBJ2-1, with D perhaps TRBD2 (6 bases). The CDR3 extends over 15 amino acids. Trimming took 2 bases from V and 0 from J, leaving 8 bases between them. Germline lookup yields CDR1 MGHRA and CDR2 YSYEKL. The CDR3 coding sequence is TGCGCCAGCAGCCAACGGGGGAGCTCCTACAATGAGCAGTTCTTC. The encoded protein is CASSQRGSSYNEQFF.

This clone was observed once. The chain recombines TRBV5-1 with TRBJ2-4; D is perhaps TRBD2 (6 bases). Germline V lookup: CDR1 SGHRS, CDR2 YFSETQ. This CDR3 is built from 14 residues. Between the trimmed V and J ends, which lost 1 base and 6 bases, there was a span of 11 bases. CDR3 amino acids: CASSLSLGGNIQYF. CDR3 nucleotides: TGCGCCAGCAGCTTGTCCCTCGGGGGAAACATTCAGTACTTC.